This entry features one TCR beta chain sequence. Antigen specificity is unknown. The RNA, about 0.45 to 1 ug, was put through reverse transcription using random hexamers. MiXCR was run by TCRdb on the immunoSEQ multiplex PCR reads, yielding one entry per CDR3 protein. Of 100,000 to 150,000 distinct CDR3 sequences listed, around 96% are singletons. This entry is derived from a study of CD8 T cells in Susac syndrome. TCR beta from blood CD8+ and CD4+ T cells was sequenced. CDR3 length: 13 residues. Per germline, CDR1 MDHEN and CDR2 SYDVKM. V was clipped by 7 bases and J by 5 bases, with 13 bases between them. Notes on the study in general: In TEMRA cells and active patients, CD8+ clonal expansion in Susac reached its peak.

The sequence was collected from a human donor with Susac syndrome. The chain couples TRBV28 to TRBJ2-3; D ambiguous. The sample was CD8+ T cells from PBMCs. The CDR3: CASTLTYLDTQYF. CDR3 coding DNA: TGTGCCAGCACCCTGACCTACCTAGATACGCAGTATTTT.